Each of the 6 T cell receptor beta chains below was sequenced from the same sample in a study of response to subunit inactivated influenza vaccine. Using its own MiXCR run on the RT-PCR reads, TCRdb lists one record per CDR3 protein. The data contain just under 550,000 distinct CDR3 sequences, roughly 23% of them seen just once; the ten biggest clones take up approximately 2.9%. The sample also formed part of further work on T cells expressing NK-cell markers. That source notes: A 5'RACE template switching approach incorporating UMIs was used to make TCR beta cDNA.

The specimen was CD4+ T cells sorted from PBMCs, collected 11 to 12 days after vaccination. These receptors all stem from a man aged 45-65 years who received an inactivated influenza vaccine.

This clonotype was counted at least ten times. This chain joins TRBV12-3 or TRBV12-4 and TRBJ2-7; D unresolved. The ends were cut back, 6 bases at V and 0 bases at J, with 12 bases in the middle. The CDR3 runs 14 residues. The CDR3 region has the DNA TGTGCCAGCAGCCGATCGGAAGTCTCCTACGAGCAGTACTTC. Amino acid sequence: CASSRSEVSYEQYF.

The chain employs TRBV5-5 and TRBJ2-3; tentatively, D is TRBD2 (5 bases). Germline V gene sequence: CDR1 SGHKS, CDR2 YYEKEE (reference sequence). This CDR3 region has 15 residues. V shed 1 base and J shed 6 bases, with 15 bases lying between them. CDR3: CASSLISRGSDTQYF. CDR3 DNA sequence: TGTGCCAGCAGCTTGATCAGCCGGGGATCGGATACGCAGTATTTT.

Only a few counts were recorded for this clonotype. The rearrangement links TRBV10-3 to TRBJ2-5; TRBD2 might be the D (6 bases). Germline-derived CDR1 and CDR2 are ENHRY and SYGVKD. Deletions cut 0 bases from V and 9 bases from J, with 11 bases between. CDR3 size: 13 residues. The CDR3 sequence is CAISESTRGSQYF. DNA of the CDR3: TGTGCCATCAGTGAGTCGACTCGGGGGTCCCAGTACTTC.

This clonotype was detected only a few times. The DNA for the CDR3 is TGTGCCAGCAGCTCCACTACTAGCACCCCCAATGAGCAGTTCTTC. Translation: CASSSTTSTPNEQFF. This rearrangement joins TRBV11-3 to TRBJ2-1; the D gene is possibly TRBD2 (6 bases). V was pared by 4 bases and J by 6 bases, with 16 bases between. Germline V gives CDR1 SGHNT, CDR2 YENEEA. The CDR3 covers 15 residues.

The rearrangement uses TRBV7-6 and TRBJ2-5; the match to TRBD1 covers 7 bases. Germline V gene sequence: CDR1 SGHVS, CDR2 FNYEAQ. J gave up 7 bases and V 4 bases, and 12 bases lay outside the gene matches. The CDR3 consists of 15 residues. CDR3 sequence reads: CASSSGEGARGTQYF. Written as DNA, the CDR3 is TGTGCCAGCAGCTCGGGTGAGGGGGCGAGGGGGACCCAGTACTTC.

The chain recombines TRBV28 with TRBJ2-3; 10 positions agree with TRBD2. The CDR3 contains 16 residues. Germline trimming cut 5 bases from V and 5 bases from J; bases unmatched to any gene: 10. The germline CDR1 and CDR2 sequences are MDHEN and SYDVKM. CDR3 in amino acids: CASSPTLAGDVDTQYF. CDR3 nucleotide sequence: TGTGCCAGCAGTCCTACTCTAGCGGGGGATGTAGATACGCAGTATTTT.